Given below is one TCR beta chain in context. This CDR3 is 19 amino acids long. With 5 bases clipped from V and 0 bases from J, the junction kept 18 bases outside the gene matches. Looked up from germline, CDR1 is SGDLS and CDR2 is YYNGEE. The source of the sample is a study of technical replicates of blood from a handful of donors. Assay used: immunoSEQ multiplex PCR; TCRdb lists only in-frame clones, some missing. Among under 85,000 clones listed, 85% to 95% were seen once. The source material was T cells isolated from PBMCs. The V and J genes are TRBV9 and TRBJ2-3; 7 nucleotides agree with TRBD2. This clonotype was sampled from a human donor in good health. The CDR3 sequence is CASSRGRGVGSSSTDTQYF. CDR3 coding DNA: TGTGCCAGCAGTCGAGGTCGGGGGGTGGGTAGCTCTAGCACAGATACGCAGTATTTT.